One sample yielded the 18 T cell receptor beta chains listed below, sequenced in a study of T cell clonality in common variable immunodeficiency. The assay was immunoSEQ multiplex PCR, and TCRdb's table has in-frame clones only and misses some. This sample comprises roughly 42,000 clones, none seen once only. The material sequenced was peripheral blood mononuclear cells. These receptors were taken from a person aged 18 to 70 in good health.

In this sample, this clone turned up many times. Germline is not matched at one junction end, which may reflect a read error. The DNA ends 3 residues before the CDR3 does, and the rest of the CDR3 is filled in from the germline J gene. The same CDR3 can be traced to other DNA sequences in this sample. The chain couples TRBV5-1 to TRBJ2-6; 11 bases line up with TRBD1. There are 19 residues in the CDR3. CDR1 and CDR2 from the germline V gene are SGHRS and YFSETQ. The CDR3 loop reads CASSPNVRTGGFGANVLTF. CDR3 bases read: TGCGCTAGCAGCCCAAACGTCAGGACAGGGGGCTTTGGGGCCAACGTC.

This clone was recorded many times. The CDR3 end falls 3 residues outside the read, so it is completed with the germline J gene. V and J are TRBV19 and TRBJ2-1; tentatively, D is TRBD1 (6 bases). This CDR3 region has 13 residues. Germline V gene sequence: CDR1 LNHDA, CDR2 SQIVND (reference sequence). The V and J ends lost 6 bases and 4 bases respectively, with 10 bases between them. Incomplete CDR3 DNA: TGTGCCAGTAGGGACAGAGCATACAATGAG. It encodes CASRDRAYNE. The CDR3 in full is CASRDRAYNEQFF. Full variable domain (remainder filled in from reference TRBV19 and TRBJ2-1): DGGITQSPKYLFRKEGQNVTLSCEQNLNHDAMYWYRQDPGQGLRLIYYSQIVNDFQKGDIAEGYSVSREKKESFPLTVTSAQKNPTAFYLCASRDRAYNEQFFGPGTRLTVL.

This clone was counted at least ten times. The read ends 3 residues early relative to the CDR3; the germline J gene fills the gap. This chain joins TRBV15 and TRBJ2-5, with D tentatively TRBD2 (5 bases). In germline, CDR1 is LNHNV, CDR2 YYDKDF (reference sequence). This CDR3 is built from 17 residues. Between the trimmed V and J ends, which lost 0 bases and 6 bases, there was a span of 20 bases. CDR3 bases read: TGTGCCACCAGCAGAGAATGGAGGACTCCAGTTCCCCAGACC. Protein sequence: CATSREWRTPVPQT. The whole CDR3 protein is CATSREWRTPVPQTQYF.

For this clone: Read sequence stops 3 residues before the CDR3 end, and the germline J gene provides the missing end. The rearrangement joins TRBV7-9 to TRBJ2-7; 7 nucleotides match TRBD1. Germline lookup yields CDR1 SEHNR and CDR2 FQNEAQ (reference sequence). The V gene end was trimmed by 6 bases and the J gene end by 1 base; junction bases not matched to a gene: 9. The CDR3 length is 15 residues. The DNA read from the CDR3 is TGTGCCAGCAGAAGGGACAGCTCTATTTCCTACGAG. Encoded protein: CASRRDSSISYE. The full CDR3 protein reads CASRRDSSISYEQYF.

This clone occurred many times. The CDR3 end falls 3 residues outside the read, so it is completed with the germline J gene. The chain has TRBV5-1 and TRBJ2-3; the match to TRBD1 covers 7 bases. The V gene's germline CDR1 is SGHRS and CDR2 YFSETQ. The CDR3 has 16 residues. V was clipped by 0 bases and J by 0 bases; unmatched bases: 4. The part of the CDR3 DNA that was read is TGCGCCAGCAGCTTGGAGTTAGGGGGCAGCACAGATACG. This codes for CASSLELGGSTDT. The CDR3 reads in full as CASSLELGGSTDTQYF.

This clone was detected many times. The sequenced fragment ends 3 residues before the CDR3 boundary, so the rest is inferred from the germline J gene. This chain connects TRBV28 to TRBJ1-6; weak D call: TRBD1 (5 bases). Per germline, CDR1 MDHEN and CDR2 SYDVKM. V lost 10 bases to trimming and J lost 8 bases, with 12 bases between them. The CDR3 is 12 residues long. Here the CDR3 reads CATVTGYSPLHF. The sequenced CDR3 bases are TGTGCCACCGTTACAGGATATTCACCC.

This clone was recorded many times. The read terminates 3 residues ahead of where the CDR3 ends, so the germline J gene completes it. The rearrangement joins TRBV5-6 to TRBJ2-7; 9 bases fit TRBD1. CDR1 and CDR2 (germline): SGHDT, YYEEEE. The V segment lost 3 bases and the J segment 1 base; nucleotides outside the gene matches: 2. The CDR3 runs 14 residues. CDR3 region: CASSSGTGSYEQYF. The CDR3 bases that were read are TGTGCCAGCAGCTCCGGGACAGGGTCCTACGAG.

This clone was seen many times. CDR3 sequence: CASSLTQSGGSTEAFF. The sequenced CDR3 bases are TGCGCCAGCAGCTTAACTCAATCAGGGGGAAGCACTGAA. V usage is TRBV5-1 and J usage is TRBJ1-1; 7 nucleotides match TRBD1. The read terminates 3 residues ahead of where the CDR3 ends, so the germline J gene completes it. CDR3 size: 16 residues. With V trimmed by 2 bases and J by 4 bases, 11 bases remained unmatched. Germline values: CDR1 SGHRS, CDR2 YFSETQ.

This clone was observed many times. The observed sequence ends 3 residues before the CDR3 terminus, with the missing tail filled in from the germline J gene. The chain employs TRBV5-1 and TRBJ1-2; 8 nucleotides agree with TRBD1. CDR3 length: 14 amino acids. The germline CDR1 and CDR2 sequences are SGHRS and YFSETQ. V lost 4 bases, J lost 4 bases, and 6 bases stayed unmatched. CDR3 DNA, as far as it was read: TGCGCCAGCAGCCTCGGGACAGGAATCTATGGC. Protein sequence: CASSLGTGIYG. The whole CDR3 protein is CASSLGTGIYGYTF.

This clone was recorded at least ten times. The missing CDR3 end, 3 residues past where the read stops, is filled in from the germline J gene. This rearrangement joins TRBV6-2 or TRBV6-3 to TRBJ1-1, with D maybe TRBD1 (5 bases). The CDR3 is 13 residues long. Germline-derived CDR1 and CDR2 are MNHEY and SVGEGT. The CDR3 DNA, read in part, is TGTGCCAGCACCGACGAGGGGAGGGGAAGA. Translated: CASTDEGRGR. The complete CDR3 sequence is CASTDEGRGRAFF.

This clone was seen at least ten times. The sequenced fragment ends 3 residues before the CDR3 boundary, so the rest is inferred from the germline J gene. V usage is TRBV2 and J usage is TRBJ2-7; 7 nucleotides agree with TRBD1. The CDR3 runs to 14 residues. With V trimmed by 4 bases and J by 5 bases, 8 bases remained unmatched. Looked up from germline, CDR1 is SNHLY and CDR2 is FYNNEI. CDR3 DNA (partial): TGTGCCAGCAGTGTAAGCCAGGGGGTGAACGAG. This sequence encodes CASSVSQGVNE. The whole CDR3 region reads CASSVSQGVNEQYF.

At least ten counts were recorded for this clone. Incomplete CDR3 DNA: TGCAGCGCCGTCACTAGCGGGGTAAGCTCCTACAATGAG. Protein product: CSAVTSGVSSYNE. The whole CDR3 sequence is CSAVTSGVSSYNEQFF. The genes are TRBV29-1 and TRBJ2-1; 10 bases line up with TRBD2. The read ends 3 residues early relative to the CDR3; the germline J gene fills the gap. This CDR3 region has 16 residues. Germline CDR1 reads SQVTM; CDR2 reads ANQGSEA. V was clipped by 7 bases and J by 0 bases; unmatched bases: 9.

There are many counts of this clone. The CDR3 extends 3 residues past the end of the read, so its final part is completed from the germline J gene. This chain joins TRBV12-3 or TRBV12-4 and TRBJ2-1; 8 nucleotides agree with TRBD1. The CDR3 is 14 amino acids. The V and J ends lost 5 bases and 5 bases, in that order; junction bases with no gene match: 5. The sequenced CDR3 bases are TGTGCCAGCAGTCCCCGGGACAGGAACAATGAG. Translated: CASSPRDRNNE. The whole CDR3 reads CASSPRDRNNEQFF.

Points on this clone: Sequencing ends 3 residues short of the CDR3 end; the germline J gene provides the rest. This chain links TRBV19 with TRBJ2-1; no reliable D call. The CDR3 has 14 amino acids. The ends were cut back, 7 bases at V and 2 bases at J, with 12 bases in the middle. From germline, CDR1 is LNHDA and CDR2 SQIVND (reference sequence). CDR3 bases read: TGTGCCAGTAAAGATACAGAACCCTACAATGAG. This translates into CASKDTEPYNE. In full, the CDR3 reads CASKDTEPYNEQFF.

This clone was seen ten or more times. With the read ending 3 residues before the CDR3 end, the germline J gene is used to fill in that end. The J gene is TRBJ1-1, the V gene TRBV12-3 or TRBV12-4; no definite D call. V lost 2 bases and J 1 base, leaving 14 bases between the germline ends. The CDR3 is 16 residues long. The CDR3 sequence: CASSLSAGVGNTEAFF. Partial CDR3 DNA: TGTGCCAGCAGTTTATCTGCCGGGGTAGGGAACACTGAA.

This clone was counted a few times. The CDR3 goes on 3 residues after the read ends, and that part is filled in from the germline J gene. This sequence joins TRBV20-1 and TRBJ2-1, with 15 bases fitting TRBD2. Losses at the gene ends were 1 base for V and 3 bases for J; bases not matched to a gene: 10. The germline V gene encodes CDR1 DFQATT and CDR2 SNEGSKA (reference sequence). The CDR3 covers 19 residues. CDR3 sequence: CSARVTRTSGRVDYNEQFF. The part of the CDR3 DNA that was read is TGCAGTGCTAGAGTGACAAGGACTAGCGGGAGGGTGGACTACAATGAG.

To note about this clone: The read terminates 3 residues ahead of where the CDR3 ends, so the germline J gene completes it. The V call is TRBV11-2, the J call TRBJ1-2, with D perhaps TRBD1 (6 bases). Trimming left V 4 bases short and J 4 bases short, with 13 bases between. Per the germline V gene, CDR1 is SGHAT and CDR2 is FQNNGV. There are 14 residues in the CDR3. CDR3 bases read: TGTGCCAGCAGCTCTAATAGGGGGTTCTATGGC. It encodes CASSSNRGFYG. The whole CDR3 region reads CASSSNRGFYGYTF.

In this sample, this clone turned up many times. The germline gene is not matched at one end of the junction; a read error may be the cause. The CDR3 extends 3 residues past the end of the read, so its final part is completed from the germline J gene. The chain is built from TRBV7-7 and TRBJ2-3; D might be TRBD2 (6 bases). This CDR3 is 14 amino acids long. Germline V gene lookup returns CDR1 SSHAT and CDR2 FNYEAQ (reference sequence). Partial CDR3 DNA: TGTGCTAGCAGCCAAGGAGGGGCGGGGGATACG. Amino acid sequence: CASSQGGAGDT. The whole CDR3 region reads CASSQGGAGDTQYF.